This T cell receptor beta chain comes out of a study of blood T cell repertoires in COVID-19. The overall study: COVID-19 samples from acute and convalescent phases originated in the United States, Italy and Spain. T cells, B-cell-depleted T cells, or PBMCs supplied cDNA or gDNA.

As processed by the authors: Quantification of nucleated cells was approximated via reference gene primer amplification. The protocol was immunoSEQ multiplex PCR, while the TCRdb copy is restricted to in-frame clones and leaves out a portion. For V, J and clone size, that table is used; D and trimming come from the DNA. The repertoire includes approximately 200,000 clones, approximately 84% of them detected once, and about 3% sits in the top ten. V trimming: 5 bases; J trimming: 5 bases; junction bases outside the gene matches: 3. CDR3 size: 15 residues. Germline loops: CDR1 SGHNT, CDR2 YENEEA. This sequence was found in a woman in her twenties or thirties who had recovered from COVID-19. The V gene is TRBV11-3, the J gene TRBJ2-5; 15 nucleotides line up with TRBD2. Sequencing was done on a sample of peripheral blood. This chain's CDR3 is CASSLGLAGGETQYF. The CDR3 DNA reads as TGTGCCAGCAGCCTGGGACTAGCGGGAGGCGAGACCCAGTACTTC.